The rows below give T cell receptor beta chains drawn from one sample of a study of blood T cell repertoires in COVID-19. Assay used: immunoSEQ multiplex PCR; TCRdb lists only in-frame clones, some missing. The table has approximately 300,000 clones, around 90% seen once; the top ten hold 6.5% to 8%. Sequenced: peripheral blood. These receptors were obtained from a woman in her 30s with COVID-19, enrolled during active disease. The CDR3 runs from the conserved cysteine through the conserved F or W. Clone size is shown for a subset of rows, as once, few, many or a class of expanded clone.

>TRBJ1-6|once|TRBV5-4
CASSLGWGQSPLHF
>TRBJ2-1|NA|TRBV14
CASSQGGSGRSSYNEQFF
>TRBJ1-1|NA|TRBV7-2
CASSFKTGNTEAFF
>TRBJ2-7|NA|TRBV28
CASSFGQGSSEQYF
>TRBJ1-1|NA|TRBV30
CAWSQGLSTEAFF
>TRBJ2-6|NA|TRBV9
CASSPRDRGLSGANVLTF
>TRBJ2-3|NA|TRBV7-8
CASSWTGPSDTQYF
>TRBJ2-3|NA|TRBV28
CASSATSGSGEDTQYF
>TRBJ2-7|NA|TRBV6-5
CASSLDRVEQYF
>TRBJ1-5|NA|TRBV19
CASRGPGQGAGQPQHF
>TRBJ1-3|NA|TRBV3-1/TRBV3-2
CASSHYRDSGNTIYF
>TRBJ2-1|NA|TRBV2
CASAQRDNNEQFF
>TRBJ2-1|once|TRBV30
CAWIPTERYNEQFF
>TRBJ2-1|NA|TRBV5-1
CASSSGTGINEQFF
>TRBJ2-5|NA|TRBV5-4
CASSRGRLAGETQYF
>TRBJ1-4|NA|TRBV28
CASSFYANEKLFF
>TRBJ1-1|NA|TRBV5-1
CASSTQPETEAFF
>TRBJ2-7|NA|TRBV28
CASSPGVYEQYF
>TRBJ1-1|NA|TRBV7-3
CASSRDRGREAFF
>TRBJ2-7|NA|TRBV30
CAWGLATSYEQYF
>TRBJ2-3|NA|TRBV15
CATLGEESDTQYF
>TRBJ1-5|NA|TRBV2
CASSGNLQGSSPQHF
>TRBJ1-5|NA|TRBV7-9
CASSPDGSNQPQHF
>TRBJ2-5|NA|TRBV4-1
CASSQGGGPETQYF
>TRBJ2-3|NA|TRBV2
CASSGGAGDAGDTQYF
>TRBJ2-7|NA|TRBV15
CATSSRTSGRYEQYF
>TRBJ2-1|NA|TRBV7-3
CASSLYPGHEQFF
>TRBJ2-7|NA|TRBV9
CASSVDGLAAQDEQYF
>TRBJ2-7|NA|TRBV10-2
CASRVTSGSSYEQYF
>TRBJ2-5|NA|TRBV30
CAWSGGSQETQYF
>TRBJ2-1|few|TRBV6-6
CASSYSGAYNEQFF
>TRBJ1-2|NA|TRBV11-2
CASSLMSVRSQGLHRSYTF
>TRBJ1-1|NA|TRBV5-4
CASSLVAGMNTEAFF
>TRBJ2-7|NA|TRBV6-5
CASTPPRGLGHEQYF
>TRBJ2-7|NA|TRBV2
CASSDLAGRYEQYF
>TRBJ2-7|NA|TRBV7-2
CASSPGTSGAYEQYF
>TRBJ2-7|NA|TRBV24-1
CATSALGHSAIYEQYF
>TRBJ2-4|NA|TRBV6-5
CASSAGLPAYIQYF
>TRBJ2-7|NA|TRBV7-9
CASSSPGTGREYEQYF
>TRBJ2-7|once|TRBV5-1
CASSAQGYEQYF
>TRBJ2-3|NA|TRBV5-6
CASTPHTQYF
>TRBJ2-7|once|TRBV6-4
CASSEMSGGTYEQYF
>TRBJ2-1|once|TRBV6-2/TRBV6-3
CASSYEWANNNEQFF
>TRBJ2-5|NA|TRBV7-9
CASSPRGSGSETQYF
>TRBJ2-1|NA|TRBV6-6
CASRAGVAGWDEQFF